Sequencing of this T cell receptor (beta chain) was carried out in a study of T cells in Graves' hyperthyroidism and ophthalmopathy. Researchers took RNA transcripts and amplified the TCR beta CDR3 regions from them. First-round RT-PCR of the TCR CDR3 relied on the HTBI primer set. TCRdb called the multiplex PCR reads again in MiXCR, with one record for every CDR3 protein. Among about 350,000 distinct CDR3 sequences listed, about 13% were seen once. The CDR3 length is 17 residues. V lost 0 bases and J lost 0, with 9 bases in between. The germline gives CDR1 MNHEY, CDR2 SMNVEV (reference sequence). The chain recombines TRBV27 with TRBJ1-6; D is unresolved. The sequencing sample was made of blood. The sequence was collected from a woman between 40 and 55 years old with Graves' ophthalmopathy. CDR3 loop: CASSLSVTSSYNSPLHF. The CDR3, as DNA: TGTGCCAGCAGTTTATCGGTAACCAGCTCCTATAATTCACCCCTCCACTTT.